The 30 T cell receptor beta chains below all came from one sample that was sequenced in a study of shared clonotypes between healthy human individuals. It was CD45RO-negative cells, positively selected for CCR7, that made up naive CD8 cells, with terminally differentiated effector memory CD45RA+ cells excluded. TCRdb keeps only in-frame clones here, not all; method: immunoSEQ multiplex PCR. The sample consists of about 1,900,000 clones, approximately 94% of them appearing once. Sequenced: naive CD8+ T cells sorted from blood. The receptors come from a man younger than 35 in good health.

A word on this clone: The sample has other DNA sequences that encode this CDR3 too. The genes are TRBV15 and TRBJ2-7, with unresolved D. This CDR3 is built from 14 residues. V lost 1 base, J lost 0 bases, and 7 bases lay in between. CDR1 LNHNV and CDR2 YYDKDF come from the germline V gene (reference sequence). For the CDR3, the DNA is TGTGCCACCAGCAGAGGGGAACTCTCCTACGAGCAGTACTTC. Its protein product is CATSRGELSYEQYF. The whole variable domain, filled in from reference TRBV15 and TRBJ2-7, reads DAMVIQNPRYQVTQFGKPVTLSCSQTLNHNVMYWYQQKSSQAPKLLFHYYDKDFNNEADTPDNFQSRRPNTSFCFLDIRSPGLGDTAMYLCATSRGELSYEQYFGPGTRLTVT.

The chain is built from TRBV5-6 and TRBJ2-3; D may be TRBD2 (6 bases). Germline V CDR1 and CDR2: SGHDT, YYEEEE. The CDR3 is 12 amino acids. V was shortened by 7 bases and J by 4 bases, with 10 bases between the two germline ends. The CDR3 is CASWGLSDTQYF. CDR3 nucleotides: TGTGCCAGCTGGGGACTTTCAGATACGCAGTATTTT.

The rearrangement joins TRBV2 to TRBJ2-5, with 9 bases lining up with TRBD2. Per the germline V gene, CDR1 is SNHLY and CDR2 is FYNNEI. The CDR3 is 15 residues long. The DNA of the CDR3 is TGTGCTCTCGGAAGTAGCGGGGGAGTCGGAGAGACCCAGTACTTC. This encodes CALGSSGGVGETQYF.

In nucleotides, the CDR3 is TGTGCCAGCAGCTGGGGGACAGGGGACTACGAGCAGTACTTC. This sequence encodes CASSWGTGDYEQYF. The rearrangement links TRBV7-9 to TRBJ2-7; 10 nucleotides agree with TRBD1. Unmatched junction bases numbered 3, after V lost 4 bases and J lost 3 bases. From germline, CDR1 is SEHNR and CDR2 FQNEAQ (reference sequence). This CDR3 comprises 14 residues.

As for this clone: Just one base apart from a much larger clone, this may be a read error. The chain is built from TRBV7-6 and TRBJ2-7, with 11 bases matching TRBD2. V gave up 3 bases and J gave up 5 bases; unmatched junction bases: 3. CDR1 is SGHVS, CDR2 FNYEAQ, per germline. The CDR3 length is 14 residues. The CDR3 DNA is TGTGCCAGCAGCTTTAGCGGGAGGGCCGACGAGCAGTACTTC. Encoded protein: CASSFSGRADEQYF. The full variable domain, with the rest looked up from reference TRBV7-6 and TRBJ2-7, is GAGVSQSPRYKVTKRGQDVALRCDPISGHVSLYWYRQALGQGPEFLTYFNYEAQQDKSGLPNDRFSAERPEGSISTLTIQRTEQRDSAMYRCASSFSGRADEQYFGPGTRLTVT.

Regarding this clone: The same CDR3 can be traced to other DNA sequences in this sample. CDR3 DNA sequence: TGTGCCAGCAGCTTAGGGCTCTCCTACGAGCAGTACTTC. Its translation is CASSLGLSYEQYF. The chain has TRBV7-2 and TRBJ2-7; D is undetermined. Germline V gene sequence: CDR1 SGHTA, CDR2 FQGNSA. The CDR3 is 13 amino acids. The germline V and J ends were trimmed by 1 base and 0 bases, with 4 bases remaining between them.

This clone has just one count. This chain connects TRBV11-2 to TRBJ2-7; 8 nucleotides line up with TRBD1. Trimming at V came to 5 bases and at J to 2 bases, leaving 11 bases not matched to a gene. The germline CDR1 and CDR2 sequences are SGHAT and FQNNGV. This CDR3 region has 16 residues. Written as DNA, the CDR3 is TGTGCCAGCAGCACAGGGGGATGGGGGCGGCCCTACGAGCAGTACTTC. Translated: CASSTGGWGRPYEQYF.

The V gene is TRBV4-1, the J gene TRBJ2-6, with D uncertain. V lost 1 base and J lost 1, with 5 bases in between. The V gene's germline CDR1 is MGHRA and CDR2 YSYEKL. The CDR3 consists of 15 residues. The DNA of the CDR3 is TGCGCCAGCAGCCAAGTCGGATCTGGGGCCAACGTCCTGACTTTC. It encodes CASSQVGSGANVLTF.

This chain links TRBV10-1 with TRBJ2-3; 8 positions agree with TRBD2. Germline trimming cut 0 bases from V and 4 bases from J; bases unmatched to any gene: 6. The germline CDR1 and CDR2 sequences are WNHNN and SYGVQD (reference sequence). The CDR3 totals 16 residues. CDR3 DNA: TGCGCCAGCAGTGAGTCGAGCGGGAGCCCCTCAGATACGCAGTATTTT. This sequence encodes CASSESSGSPSDTQYF.

The rearrangement joins TRBV30 to TRBJ1-5, with D perhaps TRBD1 (6 bases). The CDR3 spans 14 residues. Germline V gene sequence: CDR1 GTSNPN, CDR2 SVGIG (reference sequence). Trimming removed 5 bases from V and 3 bases from J, with 14 bases in between. CDR3 residues: CAWDPGHLNQPQHF. CDR3 DNA sequence: TGTGCCTGGGACCCGGGACACCTCAATCAGCCCCAGCATTTT.

This chain links TRBV7-9 with TRBJ1-2, with D possibly TRBD1 on 6 matching bases. The V gene lost 7 bases and the J gene lost 7 bases, with 19 bases spanning the gap. The CDR3 has 14 amino acids. Germline-derived CDR1 and CDR2 are SEHNR and FQNEAQ (reference sequence). The CDR3 region has the DNA TGTGCCAGCACCGACGCAGGGGACGTAAGTGGCTACACCTTC. Amino acid sequence: CASTDAGDVSGYTF. Full variable domain (rest looked up from reference TRBV7-9 and TRBJ1-2): DTGVSQNPRHKITKRGQNVTFRCDPISEHNRLYWYRQTLGQGPEFLTYFQNEAQLEKSRLLSDRFSAERPKGSFSTLEIQRTEQGDSAMYLCASTDAGDVSGYTFGSGTRLTVV.

This chain uses TRBV27 with TRBJ1-6, with D hard to call. The CDR3 is 15 residues long. The germline V and J ends were trimmed by 0 bases and 5 bases, with 8 bases remaining between them. Per germline, CDR1 MNHEY and CDR2 SMNVEV (reference sequence). The CDR3 DNA reads as TGTGCCAGCAGTTTATCGCCGGTTAATAATTCACCCCTCCACTTT. It codes for CASSLSPVNNSPLHF.

The chain recombines TRBV11-2 with TRBJ2-1; 11 bases align to TRBD2. V lost 2 bases to trimming and J lost 4 bases; unmatched junction nucleotides: 4. This CDR3 comprises 16 residues. In germline, CDR1 is SGHAT, CDR2 FQNNGV. The CDR3 bases are TGTGCCAGCAGCTTAAGTGGGACTAGCGGATACAATGAGCAGTTCTTC. This gives the protein CASSLSGTSGYNEQFF. Variable domain in full (rest from reference TRBV11-2 and TRBJ2-1): EAGVAQSPRYKIIEKRQSVAFWCNPISGHATLYWYQQILGQGPKLLIQFQNNGVVDDSQLPKDRFSAERLKGVDSTLKIQPAKLEDSAVYLCASSLSGTSGYNEQFFGPGTRLTVL.

The chain carries TRBV7-9 and TRBJ2-1; 7 bases agree with TRBD1. V lost 4 bases to trimming and J lost 7 bases; unmatched junction nucleotides: 10. The germline V gene encodes CDR1 SEHNR and CDR2 FQNEAQ (reference sequence). This CDR3 is built from 15 residues. The CDR3, as DNA: TGTGCCAGCAGCTCCACGGACAGGCCGGAGAATGAGCAGTTCTTC. Protein: CASSSTDRPENEQFF.

The V gene is TRBV4-2, the J gene TRBJ1-1; D not resolved. Germline CDR1 LGHNA, CDR2 YNFKEQ. V was trimmed by 1 base and J by 6 bases, leaving 15 bases between them. The CDR3 consists of 15 residues. The chain's CDR3 is CASSQVGGNGAEAFF. CDR3 bases: TGTGCCAGCAGCCAAGTTGGAGGGAACGGCGCTGAAGCTTTCTTT.

This rearrangement joins TRBV1 to TRBJ2-2. TRBV1 constitutes a pseudogene. The CDR3 totals 10 residues. The CDR3 protein is CTSSPGELFF. CDR3 DNA: TGCACCAGCAGCCCCGGGGAGCTGTTTTTT.

The chain is built from TRBV2 and TRBJ1-1; 7 bases align to TRBD1. This CDR3 contains 16 residues. V trimming: 0 bases; J trimming: 4 bases; junction bases outside the gene matches: 8. Germline-derived CDR1 and CDR2 are SNHLY and FYNNEI. For the CDR3, the DNA is TGTGCCAGCAGTGAAGCGCTTTTGACAGGGACCACTGAAGCTTTCTTT. Translated: CASSEALLTGTTEAFF.

The chain links TRBV7-8 to TRBJ1-4, with D unclear. Germline V gives CDR1 SGHVS, CDR2 FQNEAQ. The CDR3 length is 15 residues. Trimming took 2 bases from V and 4 from J, leaving 11 bases between them. CDR3: CASSLHVEFNEKLFF. The CDR3 DNA is TGTGCCAGCAGCTTACACGTGGAGTTTAATGAAAAACTGTTTTTT.

J is TRBJ1-2 and V is TRBV13, with D perhaps TRBD1 (5 bases). V was shortened by 0 bases and J by 5 bases, with 10 bases between the two germline ends. Germline CDR1 reads PRHDT; CDR2 reads FYEKMQ (reference sequence). This CDR3 is 14 amino acids long. CDR3 sequence (DNA): TGTGCCAGCAGCTTAGGGGGGCTCCTATATGGCTACACCTTC. Residues: CASSLGGLLYGYTF.

Remarks on this clone: Different DNA sequences within this sample yield the same CDR3. The chain carries TRBV7-8 and TRBJ2-1, with TRBD1 as a possible D gene (5 bases). The ends were cut back, 1 base at V and 4 bases at J, with 8 bases in the middle. Germline CDR1 is SGHVS and CDR2 is FQNEAQ. This CDR3 contains 14 residues. CDR3 in DNA: TGTGCCAGCAGCTTAGGTTCAGGGTACAATGAGCAGTTCTTC. Translated: CASSLGSGYNEQFF.

The gene calls are TRBV19 and TRBJ1-2, with D unclear. This CDR3 is 12 amino acids long. The germline V gene has CDR1 LNHDA and CDR2 SQIVND (reference sequence). Trimming shortened V by 11 bases and J by 6 bases, and 16 bases separated the two germline ends. The CDR3 nucleotides read TGTGCCGCGAGCATGAGTCCGGATGGCTACACCTTC. As protein: CAASMSPDGYTF.

The chain links TRBV4-3 to TRBJ2-7; TRBD2 matches 8 bases. The CDR3 is 18 residues long. Germline V CDR1 and CDR2: LGHNA, YSLEER. V dropped 0 bases and J dropped 0; count of bases not matched to a gene: 10. The CDR3 DNA is TGCGCCAGCAGCCAAGATCTAAACGGGAGGGCCGGCTCCTACGAGCAGTACTTC. This gives the protein CASSQDLNGRAGSYEQYF.

The V gene is TRBV5-6, the J gene TRBJ2-3; D unresolved. Looked up from germline, CDR1 is SGHDT and CDR2 is YYEEEE. This CDR3 is 14 amino acids long. Trimming cost V 4 bases and J 2 bases, with 11 bases left between them. In DNA form, the CDR3 reads TGTGCCAGCAGCCTGCGTCAGATCACAGATACGCAGTATTTT. Translated: CASSLRQITDTQYF.

This chain links TRBV7-6 with TRBJ2-3; 10 bases fit TRBD2. This CDR3 spans 16 amino acids. CDR1 is SGHVS and CDR2 is FNYEAQ in the germline V gene. V shed 5 bases and J 5 bases; nucleotides not matched to a gene: 10. CDR3: CASSTISGGALDTQYF. The CDR3, as DNA: TGTGCCAGCAGCACAATAAGCGGGGGGGCTTTAGATACGCAGTATTTT.

This clone showed up just once. The genes are TRBV27 and TRBJ2-4, with TRBD2 matching over 8 bases. Losses at the gene ends were 2 bases for V and 4 bases for J; bases not matched to a gene: 4. Germline CDR1 is MNHEY and CDR2 is SMNVEV (reference sequence). The CDR3 is 15 amino acids. The CDR3 sequence is CASSLTSGPKNIQYF. The CDR3 region has the DNA TGTGCCAGCAGTTTAACTAGCGGTCCTAAAAACATTCAGTACTTC.

The chain has TRBV5-6 and TRBJ1-2, with D perhaps matching TRBD1 (5 bases). V was shortened by 4 bases and J by 3 bases, with 13 bases between the two germline ends. Germline V CDR1 and CDR2: SGHDT, YYEEEE. This CDR3 has 14 residues. CDR3 bases: TGTGCCAGCAGCATCCAGGGTTGGGACTATGGCTACACCTTC. It yields the protein CASSIQGWDYGYTF.

The table lists this clone with a count of one. The CDR3 DNA reads as TGTGCCAGCAGTTTTTTTGGACAGGGGGTCAATGAGCAGTTCTTC. Translated: CASSFFGQGVNEQFF. V and J are TRBV27 and TRBJ2-1; TRBD1 agrees at 10 bases. V was pared by 3 bases and J by 6 bases, with 5 bases of the junction left unmatched. CDR3 size: 15 residues. Germline loops: CDR1 MNHEY, CDR2 SMNVEV (reference sequence).

This clone was counted only a few times. The same CDR3 also results from other DNA sequences found in this sample. J is TRBJ1-1 and V is TRBV4-1; unclear D gene. Germline loops: CDR1 MGHRA, CDR2 YSYEKL. This CDR3 is 12 amino acids long. The V gene lost 1 base and the J gene lost 7 bases, with 7 bases spanning the gap. DNA of the CDR3: TGCGCCAGCAGCCAAGTCCGCGGTGAAGCTTTCTTT. It encodes CASSQVRGEAFF.

V gene TRBV21-1 combines with J gene TRBJ1-2. TRBV21-1 is a known pseudogene. The CDR3 runs 16 residues. The CDR3 sequence is CASSTVGGSRGYGYTF. Here the CDR3 DNA reads TGTGCCAGCAGCACTGTAGGAGGGAGCAGGGGCTATGGCTACACCTTC.

J is TRBJ2-5 and V is TRBV11-3; 7 bases align to TRBD1. This CDR3 is built from 15 residues. Losses at the gene ends were 3 bases for V and 2 bases for J; bases not matched to a gene: 6. Germline V gives CDR1 SGHNT, CDR2 YENEEA. The CDR3 loop is CASSFSGGLQETQYF. DNA for the CDR3: TGTGCCAGCAGCTTTTCAGGGGGTTTACAAGAGACCCAGTACTTC.